This entry lists 24 T cell receptor beta chains sequenced from one sample in a study of OX40 agonist ivuxolimab in advanced cancers. Using immunoSEQ multiplex PCR, the repertoire was profiled, and TCRdb retains in-frame clones only, with some absent. The sample carries some 60,000 clones, around 86% recorded once. Sample: CD4+ or CD8+ T cells sorted from blood, taken in a trial of the OX40 agonist ivuxolimab. The source of these receptors is an adult with an advanced solid tumor such as melanoma, head and neck, liver or kidney cancer.

The chain is built from TRBV6-4 and TRBJ2-3; tentative D call: TRBD2 (6 bases). The CDR3 sequence is 15 residues long. The germline gives CDR1 MRHNA, CDR2 SNTAGT. V shed 0 bases and J shed 2 bases, with 9 bases lying between them. This chain's CDR3 is CASSDSTGATDTQYF. The CDR3, as DNA: TGTGCCAGCAGTGACTCGACGGGAGCCACAGATACGCAGTATTTT.

The chain links TRBV6-1 to TRBJ2-7; no reliable D call. V lost 5 bases and J lost 7, with 15 bases in between. From germline, CDR1 is MNHNS and CDR2 SASEGT. The CDR3 spans 13 residues. In DNA form, the CDR3 reads TGTGCCAGCAGTCCCGGGCCCCAATGGGAGCAGTACTTC. Protein: CASSPGPQWEQYF.

The chain links TRBV5-1 to TRBJ1-2; D perhaps matches TRBD1 (6 bases). The germline V gene encodes CDR1 SGHRS and CDR2 YFSETQ. V was trimmed by 0 bases and J by 8 bases, leaving 23 bases between them. This CDR3 is built from 17 residues. CDR3 in amino acids: CASSLEGSGARGWGYTF. The CDR3 region has the DNA TGCGCCAGCAGCTTGGAAGGTTCGGGGGCAAGGGGATGGGGCTACACCTTC.

The V and J genes are TRBV6-1 and TRBJ2-5; D gene unclear. CDR3 length: 12 residues. In germline, CDR1 is MNHNS, CDR2 SASEGT. V lost 0 bases and J lost 5, with 4 bases in between. The CDR3 region is CASSEARETQYF. The CDR3 DNA reads as TGTGCCAGCAGTGAAGCCCGGGAGACCCAGTACTTC.

This chain joins TRBV6-8 and TRBJ1-5, with D unresolved. CDR1 is MNHGY and CDR2 is SAAAGT in the germline V gene. This CDR3 is built from 12 residues. The V and J ends lost 10 bases and 3 bases respectively, with 10 bases between them. The DNA of the CDR3 is TGTGCCACCCAGCCGGCCAATCAGCCCCAGCATTTT. Translation: CATQPANQPQHF.

The rearrangement uses TRBV5-4 and TRBJ2-5, with D maybe TRBD2 (6 bases). CDR1 is SGHNT, CDR2 YYREEE, per germline (reference sequence). Trimming cost V 5 bases and J 1 base, with 9 bases left between them. The CDR3 loop spans 13 amino acids. The CDR3 coding sequence is TGTGCCAGCAGGGGGGGAGCCCAAGAGACCCAGTACTTC. The encoded protein is CASRGGAQETQYF.

This chain uses TRBV21-1 with TRBJ1-5. TRBV21-1 is annotated as a pseudogene. CDR3 length: 15 residues. DNA for the CDR3: TGTGCCAGCAGCAATTGGGGGGCACTCAATCAGCCCCAGCATTTT. It codes for CASSNWGALNQPQHF.

This sequence joins TRBV18 and TRBJ1-2; TRBD1 is a possible D gene (5 bases). The CDR3 covers 16 residues. CDR1 and CDR2 from the germline V gene are KGHSH and LQKENI. V lost 4 bases to trimming and J lost 6 bases, with 21 bases between them. The CDR3 DNA sequence: TGTGCCAGCTCACTCCCACCCGGACACCGTAGGAATGGCTACACCTTC. It translates to CASSLPPGHRRNGYTF.

J is TRBJ2-1 and V is TRBV5-4; 8 bases are a match to TRBD2. The trim removed 2 bases at V and 1 base at J, leaving 2 bases unmatched. The germline gives CDR1 SGHNT, CDR2 YYREEE (reference sequence). The CDR3 is 15 amino acids. CDR3 in amino acids: CASSFGTSSYNEQFF. DNA of the CDR3: TGTGCCAGCAGCTTCGGGACTAGTTCCTACAATGAGCAGTTCTTC. Together with reference TRBV5-4 and TRBJ2-1, the CDR3 gives the full variable domain: ETGVTQSPTHLIKTRGQQVTLRCSSQSGHNTVSWYQQALGQGPQFIFQYYREEENGRGNFPPRFSGLQFPNYSSELNVNALELDDSALYLCASSFGTSSYNEQFFGPGTRLTVL.

The chain employs TRBV27 and TRBJ2-2; TRBD2 matches at 10 bases. The CDR3 is 18 amino acids. Germline CDR1 is MNHEY and CDR2 is SMNVEV (reference sequence). V gave up 5 bases and J gave up 4 bases; unmatched junction bases: 13. CDR3 nucleotides: TGTGCCAGCAGTCCCGCCCCCCTAGCGGGGGTAGGCACCGGGGAGCTGTTTTTT. Translating it yields CASSPAPLAGVGTGELFF.

This clone turned up a few times. The chain carries TRBV18 and TRBJ2-7; D possibly corresponds to TRBD1 (5 bases). Between the trimmed V and J ends, which lost 6 bases and 0 bases, there was a span of 12 bases. CDR3 size: 14 residues. The V gene's germline CDR1 is KGHSH and CDR2 LQKENI. Here the CDR3 DNA reads TGTGCCAGCTCGATTACGACAGACTCCTACGAGCAGTACTTC. This translates into CASSITTDSYEQYF.

This CDR3 is CASSSPTSGYTF. DNA of the CDR3: TGTGCCAGCAGCTCCCCTACCAGTGGCTACACCTTC. V gene TRBV5-4 combines with J gene TRBJ1-2; D gene uncertain. This CDR3 has 12 amino acids. Trimming left V 3 bases short and J 7 bases short, with 10 bases between. The germline CDR1 and CDR2 sequences are SGHNT and YYREEE (reference sequence).

This rearrangement joins TRBV5-1 to TRBJ1-3, with D perhaps TRBD1 (6 bases). Per germline, CDR1 SGHRS and CDR2 YFSETQ. V was cut by 0 bases and J by 0 bases, with 7 bases left in between. This CDR3 is built from 15 residues. The CDR3 nucleotides are TGCGCCAGCAGCTTGGAAGGGGGCTCTGGAAACACCATATATTTT. This gives the protein CASSLEGGSGNTIYF.

The chain combines TRBV10-3 with TRBJ1-1; maybe TRBD1 (6 bases). CDR3 length: 14 residues. The V end lost 7 bases, the J end lost 5 bases, and 17 bases lay between the germline ends. Germline V lookup: CDR1 ENHRY, CDR2 SYGVKD. This chain's CDR3 is CAITPVGGQTEAFF. CDR3 DNA sequence: TGTGCCATCACCCCGGTGGGGGGGCAAACTGAAGCTTTCTTT.

This clone was observed once. The rearrangement joins TRBV18 to TRBJ1-4; no reliable D call. The germline gives CDR1 KGHSH, CDR2 LQKENI. This CDR3 has 14 residues. V was pared by 0 bases and J by 5 bases, with 7 bases between. CDR3 DNA sequence: TGTGCCAGCTCACCACCGGAACACAATGAAAAACTGTTTTTT. It yields the protein CASSPPEHNEKLFF.

This chain links TRBV19 with TRBJ2-5, with TRBD2 matching 13 bases. Trimming took 5 bases from V and 5 from J; bases not matched to a gene: 5. There are 15 residues in the CDR3. Germline assignment: CDR1 LNHDA and CDR2 SQIVND (reference sequence). DNA for the CDR3: TGTGCCAGTAGTTTCCAGACTAGCGGGGGGGAGACCCAGTACTTC. Its translation: CASSFQTSGGETQYF.

The chain links TRBV7-9 to TRBJ2-7; 10 bases line up with TRBD2. The germline V gene encodes CDR1 SEHNR and CDR2 FQNEAQ (reference sequence). There are 15 residues in the CDR3. Trimming took 6 bases from V and 5 from J; bases not matched to a gene: 10. CDR3 in amino acids: CASSPPGLASHEQYF. CDR3 DNA: TGTGCCAGCAGTCCACCGGGACTAGCGAGTCACGAGCAGTACTTC.

The V and J genes are TRBV29-1 and TRBJ2-4; D ambiguous. Germline-derived CDR1 and CDR2 are SQVTM and ANQGSEA. The V gene lost 4 bases and the J gene lost 6 bases, with 10 bases spanning the gap. The CDR3 is made up of 12 amino acids. The CDR3 nucleotides read TGCAGCGTTGGAGAGAACACAAACATTCAGTACTTC. It yields the protein CSVGENTNIQYF.

The gene calls are TRBV28 and TRBJ1-5; D is unresolved. This CDR3 contains 16 residues. Trimming cost V 5 bases and J 2 bases, with 16 bases left between them. CDR1 MDHEN and CDR2 SYDVKM come from the germline V gene. CDR3 sequence (DNA): TGTGCCAGCAGTGCCTCGGAGAGTCGAGGCAATCAGCCCCAGCATTTT. This sequence encodes CASSASESRGNQPQHF. The complete variable domain, with remaining parts taken from reference TRBV28 and TRBJ1-5, reads DVKVTQSSRYLVKRTGEKVFLECVQDMDHENMFWYRQDPGLGLRLIYFSYDVKMKEKGDIPEGYSVSREKKERFSLILESASTNQTSMYLCASSASESRGNQPQHFGDGTRLSIL.

This clone has only one observation. The chain links TRBV19 to TRBJ1-5; no reliable D call. Germline CDR1 and CDR2: LNHDA and SQIVND (reference sequence). V was clipped by 7 bases and J by 0 bases, with 16 bases between them. The CDR3 runs to 16 residues. The CDR3, as DNA: TGTGCCAGTACCCCAGGTCAGCGCATTAGCAATCAGCCCCAGCATTTT. Residues: CASTPGQRISNQPQHF.

Only a few counts were recorded for this clone. This chain uses TRBV7-2 with TRBJ2-7; 12 bases fit TRBD2. The germline V gene has CDR1 SGHTA and CDR2 FQGNSA. The CDR3 covers 15 residues. The trim removed 5 bases at V and 2 bases at J, leaving 4 bases unmatched. CDR3 sequence: CASSPTSGRTYEQYF. The CDR3 DNA is TGTGCCAGCAGCCCTACTAGCGGGAGGACCTACGAGCAGTACTTC.

V usage is TRBV5-4 and J usage is TRBJ2-5, with 9 bases identical to TRBD2. The germline CDR1 and CDR2 sequences are SGHNT and YYREEE (reference sequence). The CDR3 runs 15 residues. The junction had 10 bases not matched to a gene; V was cut back by 5 bases and J by 5 bases. In DNA, the CDR3 is TGTGCCAGCAGGACCGGGACTAGCAGTACTGAGACCCAGTACTTC. Translated, it gives CASRTGTSSTETQYF.

This rearrangement joins TRBV27 to TRBJ2-7, with D possibly TRBD1 on 6 matching bases. V lost 5 bases to trimming and J lost 0 bases, with 14 bases between them. Germline V gene sequence: CDR1 MNHEY, CDR2 SMNVEV (reference sequence). This CDR3 has 15 amino acids. The CDR3 here is CASSVRGTDSYEQYF. The CDR3 DNA reads as TGTGCCAGCAGTGTCAGGGGTACCGACTCCTACGAGCAGTACTTC.

This chain links TRBV7-6 with TRBJ1-5; tentative D call: TRBD1 (5 bases). Germline CDR1 and CDR2: SGHVS and FNYEAQ. V lost 1 base to trimming and J lost 4 bases, with 11 bases between them. The CDR3 consists of 15 residues. In DNA form, the CDR3 reads TGTGCCAGCAGCTTAGAGGAGGGGATGAATCAGCCCCAGCATTTT. It translates to CASSLEEGMNQPQHF.